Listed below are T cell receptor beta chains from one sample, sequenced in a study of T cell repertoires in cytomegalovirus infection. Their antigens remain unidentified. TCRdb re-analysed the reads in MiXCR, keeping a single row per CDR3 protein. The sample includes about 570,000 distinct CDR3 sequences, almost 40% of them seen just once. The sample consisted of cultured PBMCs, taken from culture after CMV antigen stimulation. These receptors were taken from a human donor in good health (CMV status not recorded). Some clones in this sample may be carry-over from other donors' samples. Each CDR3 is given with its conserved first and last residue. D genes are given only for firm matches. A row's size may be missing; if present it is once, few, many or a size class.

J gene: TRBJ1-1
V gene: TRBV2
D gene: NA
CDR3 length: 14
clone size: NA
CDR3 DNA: TGTGCCACCACCATTTCCCAGGGGAGCACTGAAGCTTTCTTT
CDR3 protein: CATTISQGSTEAFF

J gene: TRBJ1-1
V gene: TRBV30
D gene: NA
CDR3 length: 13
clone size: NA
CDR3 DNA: TGTGCCTGGAGTGAGCACATGGGGACTGAAGCTTTCTTT
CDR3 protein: CAWSEHMGTEAFF

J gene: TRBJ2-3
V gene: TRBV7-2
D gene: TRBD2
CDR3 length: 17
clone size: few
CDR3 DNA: TGTGCCAGCAGCTTAGCTGGGGCGGGAGGACGCACAGATACGCAGTATTTT
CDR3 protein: CASSLAGAGGRTDTQYF

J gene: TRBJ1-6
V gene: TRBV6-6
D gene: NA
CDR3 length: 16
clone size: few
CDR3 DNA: TGTGCCAGCAGTTACTCGGGGGGGATAGCCGGTTCACCCCTCCACTTT
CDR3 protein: CASSYSGGIAGSPLHF

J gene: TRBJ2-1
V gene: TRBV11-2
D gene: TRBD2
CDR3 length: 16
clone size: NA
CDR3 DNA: TGTGCCAGCAGCAGAATAGCGGGACGCGATTCGGGTGAGCAGTTCTTC
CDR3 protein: CASSRIAGRDSGEQFF

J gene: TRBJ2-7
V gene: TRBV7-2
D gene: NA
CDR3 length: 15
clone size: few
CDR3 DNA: TGTGCCAGCAGCTTAACGCCAATAAGCTCCTACGAGCAGTACTTC
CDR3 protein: CASSLTPISSYEQYF

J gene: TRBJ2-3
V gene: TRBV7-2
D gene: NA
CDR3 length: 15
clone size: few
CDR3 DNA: TGTGCCAGCAGCTTCCCCCCCACTAGTGTAGATACGCAGTATTTT
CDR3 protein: CASSFPPTSVDTQYF

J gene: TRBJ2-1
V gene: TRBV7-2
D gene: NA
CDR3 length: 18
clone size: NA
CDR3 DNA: TGTGCCAGCAGCAACCTAGAGCGGAGGGATAGCTCCTACAATGAGCAGTTCTTC
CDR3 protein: CASSNLERRDSSYNEQFF

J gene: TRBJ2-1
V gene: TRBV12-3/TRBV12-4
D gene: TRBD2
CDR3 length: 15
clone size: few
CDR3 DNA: TGTGCCAGCAGTCTAATAGCGGGGGCGTACAATGAGCAGTTCTTC
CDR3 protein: CASSLIAGAYNEQFF

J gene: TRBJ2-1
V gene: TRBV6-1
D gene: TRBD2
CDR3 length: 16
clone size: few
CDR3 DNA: TGTGCCAGCAAGGGGACTAGCGGGGGCTCCTACAATGAGCAGTTCTTC
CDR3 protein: CASKGTSGGSYNEQFF

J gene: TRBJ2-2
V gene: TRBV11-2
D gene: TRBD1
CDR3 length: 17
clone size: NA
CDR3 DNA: TGTGCCAGCAGCTTAGCGACAGGGATGCTATACACCGGGGAGCTGTTTTTT
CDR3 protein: CASSLATGMLYTGELFF

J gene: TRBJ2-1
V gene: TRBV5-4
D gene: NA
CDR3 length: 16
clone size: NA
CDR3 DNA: TGTGCCAGCAGCACCTCGACTACCCAGCCCTACAATGAGCAGTTCTTC
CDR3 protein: CASSTSTTQPYNEQFF

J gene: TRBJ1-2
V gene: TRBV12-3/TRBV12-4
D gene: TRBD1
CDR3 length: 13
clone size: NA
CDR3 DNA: TGTGCCAGCAGCGAATCAAACAGGGGGTGGCTCACCTTC
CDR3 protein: CASSESNRGWLTF

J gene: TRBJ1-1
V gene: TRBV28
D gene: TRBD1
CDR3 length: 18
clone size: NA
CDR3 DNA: TGTGCCAGCAGTTCCACTTCCGGGACAGGGGCAAAGAACACTGAAGCTTTCTTT
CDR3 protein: CASSSTSGTGAKNTEAFF

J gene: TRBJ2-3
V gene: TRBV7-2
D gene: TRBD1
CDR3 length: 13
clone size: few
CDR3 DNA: TGTGCCAGCAGGGACAGGGTGGCAGATACGCAGTATTTT
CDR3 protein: CASRDRVADTQYF

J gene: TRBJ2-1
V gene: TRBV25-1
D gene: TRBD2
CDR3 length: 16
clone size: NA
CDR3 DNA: TGTGCCAGCAGTGATCTGGGGACTAGCTCCTACAATGAGCAGTTCTTC
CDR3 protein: CASSDLGTSSYNEQFF

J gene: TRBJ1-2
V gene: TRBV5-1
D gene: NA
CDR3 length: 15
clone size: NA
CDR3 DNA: TGCGCCAGCAGCTCTACAGTACCTCCAGGCTATGGCTACACCTTC
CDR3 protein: CASSSTVPPGYGYTF

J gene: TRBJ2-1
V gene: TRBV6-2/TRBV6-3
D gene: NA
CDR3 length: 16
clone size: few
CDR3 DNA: TGTGCCAGCAACCCAGCCCCTAGTAAGGTCTACAATGAGCAGTTCTTC
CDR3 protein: CASNPAPSKVYNEQFF

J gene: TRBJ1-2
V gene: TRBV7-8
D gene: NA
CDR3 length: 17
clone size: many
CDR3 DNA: TGTGCCAGCAGCTCCGCGGTGGTCAATATCGAGTATGTTGGCTACACCTTC
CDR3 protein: CASSSAVVNIEYVGYTF